This T cell receptor (beta chain) was recorded in a study of T cells after yellow fever vaccination. This clonotype appeared many times. The V segment lost 2 bases and the J segment 2 bases; nucleotides outside the gene matches: 1. CDR3 length equals 15 residues. CDR1 is MRHNA, CDR2 SNTAGT, per germline. Via MiXCR, TCRdb re-called the 5' RACE reads, giving one row per CDR3 protein. Of fewer than 35,000 distinct CDR3 sequences detected, over 9.5% appear once; the ten largest clones hold approximately 12%. The sample here was PBMCs, either bulk or a sorted T-cell subset (CD4+, CD8+, memory, or dextramer-sorted; not recorded which), taken roughly 14 days after the first yellow fever vaccination. The chain is built from TRBV6-4 and TRBJ2-3, with TRBD2 matching over 10 bases. This sequence was found in a man aged 18 to 35 who received the YFV17D yellow fever vaccine. CDR3: CASSDSGGATDTQYF. The CDR3 bases are TGTGCCAGCAGTGACAGCGGGGGGGCCACAGATACGCAGTATTTT.